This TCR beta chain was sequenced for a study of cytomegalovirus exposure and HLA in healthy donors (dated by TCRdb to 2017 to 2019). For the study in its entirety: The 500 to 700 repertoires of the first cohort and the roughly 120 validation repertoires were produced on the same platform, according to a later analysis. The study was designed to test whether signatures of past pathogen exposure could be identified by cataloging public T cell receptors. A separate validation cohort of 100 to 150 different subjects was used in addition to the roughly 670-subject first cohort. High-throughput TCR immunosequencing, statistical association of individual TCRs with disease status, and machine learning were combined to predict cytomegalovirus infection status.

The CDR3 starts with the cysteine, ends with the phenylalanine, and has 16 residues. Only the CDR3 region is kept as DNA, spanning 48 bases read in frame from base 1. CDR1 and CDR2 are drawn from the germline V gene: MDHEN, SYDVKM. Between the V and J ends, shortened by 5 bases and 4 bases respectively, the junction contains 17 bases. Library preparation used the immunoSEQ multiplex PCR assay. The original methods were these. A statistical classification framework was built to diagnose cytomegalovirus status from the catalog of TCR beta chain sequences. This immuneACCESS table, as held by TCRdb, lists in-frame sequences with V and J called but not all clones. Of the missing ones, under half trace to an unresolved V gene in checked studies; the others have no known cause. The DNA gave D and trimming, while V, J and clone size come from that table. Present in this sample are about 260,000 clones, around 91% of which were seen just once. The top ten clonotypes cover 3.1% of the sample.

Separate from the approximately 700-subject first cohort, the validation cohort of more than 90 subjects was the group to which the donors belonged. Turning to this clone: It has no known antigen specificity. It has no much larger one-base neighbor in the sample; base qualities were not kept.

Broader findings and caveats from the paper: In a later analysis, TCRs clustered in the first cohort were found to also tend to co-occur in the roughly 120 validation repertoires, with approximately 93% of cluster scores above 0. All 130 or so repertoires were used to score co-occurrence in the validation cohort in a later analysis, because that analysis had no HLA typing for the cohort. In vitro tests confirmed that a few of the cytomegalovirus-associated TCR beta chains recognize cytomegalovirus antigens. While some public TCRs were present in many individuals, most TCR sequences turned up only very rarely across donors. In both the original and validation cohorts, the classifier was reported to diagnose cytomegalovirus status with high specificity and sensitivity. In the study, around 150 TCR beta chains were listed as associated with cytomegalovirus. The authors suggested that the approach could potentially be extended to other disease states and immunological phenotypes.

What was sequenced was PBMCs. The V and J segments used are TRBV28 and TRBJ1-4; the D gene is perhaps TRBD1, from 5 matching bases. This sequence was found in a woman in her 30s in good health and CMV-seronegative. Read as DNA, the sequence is TGTGCCAGCAGTCAACACGGGACGCTTAGTAATGAAAAACTGTTTTTT. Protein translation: CASSQHGTLSNEKLFF.